The 23 T cell receptor beta chains reported below all come from one sample, sequenced in a study of blood T cell repertoires in COVID-19. Some clones are missing from TCRdb's copy, which holds only in-frame ones; the method was immunoSEQ multiplex PCR. The sample records approximately 270,000 clones, roughly 91% being singletons. What was sequenced was PBMCs or T cells enriched from blood (not recorded which). All receptors derive from a woman aged 60 to 75 who had recovered from COVID-19.

This clone was seen once. This chain connects TRBV15 to TRBJ1-5, with TRBD1 matching over 11 bases. Germline assignment: CDR1 LNHNV and CDR2 YYDKDF (reference sequence). The V segment lost 8 bases and the J segment 4 bases; nucleotides outside the gene matches: 7. This CDR3 has 15 residues. CDR3 sequence: CATARDRGKNQPQHF. The CDR3 DNA reads as TGTGCCACCGCGAGGGACAGGGGGAAGAATCAGCCCCAGCATTTT.

This clone was counted only a few times. J is TRBJ2-3 and V is TRBV7-9; no firm D call. V was pared by 3 bases and J by 6 bases, with 4 bases between. Per germline, CDR1 SEHNR and CDR2 FQNEAQ (reference sequence). The CDR3 is 11 amino acids. CDR3 nucleotides: TGTGCCAGCAGCTTTTATGATACGCAGTATTTT. This encodes CASSFYDTQYF.

V is TRBV7-3 and J is TRBJ2-3, with 9 bases lining up with TRBD1. V shed 3 bases and J 6 bases; nucleotides not matched to a gene: 10. Per germline, CDR1 SGHTA and CDR2 FQGTGA. The CDR3 has 16 residues. The CDR3 DNA reads as TGTGCCAGCAGCTTGCAAGGGACAGGGACGGCCGATACGCAGTATTTT. Amino acid sequence: CASSLQGTGTADTQYF.

This clone came up a few times. The V and J genes are TRBV28 and TRBJ1-1, with TRBD1 matching over 8 bases. The CDR3 has 14 residues. The germline V gene has CDR1 MDHEN and CDR2 SYDVKM. V shed 4 bases and J 5 bases; nucleotides not matched to a gene: 6. CDR3 in DNA: TGTGCCAGCAGTTGGTCAGGGGGCGGTACTGAAGCTTTCTTT. The encoded protein is CASSWSGGGTEAFF.

The J gene is TRBJ1-2, the V gene TRBV5-4; 7 bases are a match to TRBD1. This CDR3 comprises 15 residues. Losses at the gene ends were 2 bases for V and 4 bases for J; bases not matched to a gene: 8. From germline, CDR1 is SGHNT and CDR2 YYREEE (reference sequence). The DNA of the CDR3 is TGTGCCAGCAGCTTAGGTGGAGGGGGCTTCTATGGCTACACCTTC. The encoded protein is CASSLGGGGFYGYTF.

The chain is built from TRBV9 and TRBJ2-2; a possible D gene is TRBD2 (6 bases). Germline values: CDR1 SGDLS, CDR2 YYNGEE. V lost 3 bases to trimming and J lost 6 bases, with 18 bases between them. The CDR3 covers 16 residues. The CDR3 loop is CASSAARGRDPGELFF. The CDR3 DNA sequence: TGTGCCAGCAGCGCCGCGCGGGGCCGGGATCCCGGGGAGCTGTTTTTT.

This clone was counted a single time. The J gene is TRBJ2-7, the V gene TRBV7-3, with D possibly matching TRBD2 (7 bases). The CDR3 consists of 13 residues. The V and J ends lost 8 bases and 2 bases respectively, with 13 bases between them. Germline assignment: CDR1 SGHTA and CDR2 FQGTGA. The CDR3 loop is CASGAGATYEQYF. The CDR3 nucleotides read TGTGCCAGCGGCGCGGGGGCAACCTACGAGCAGTACTTC.

J is TRBJ2-7 and V is TRBV6-5; D unclear. Between the trimmed V and J ends, which lost 6 bases and 0 bases, there was a span of 15 bases. Germline values: CDR1 MNHEY, CDR2 SVGAGI. The CDR3 runs 15 residues. The CDR3 region has the DNA TGTGCCAGCAGATCACCTCAGAGGAGCTCCTACGAGCAGTACTTC. This gives the protein CASRSPQRSSYEQYF.

The chain couples TRBV6-5 to TRBJ1-2; the match to TRBD1 covers 7 bases. Trimming took 5 bases from V and 4 from J; bases not matched to a gene: 4. In germline, CDR1 is MNHEY, CDR2 SVGAGI. The CDR3 extends over 13 amino acids. In DNA, the CDR3 is TGTGCCAGCAGTCAATACAGGGGCTATGGCTACACCTTC. Translating gives CASSQYRGYGYTF.

This chain uses TRBV5-6 with TRBJ1-1, with D perhaps matching TRBD1 (5 bases). The CDR3 loop spans 15 amino acids. Germline CDR1 is SGHDT and CDR2 is YYEEEE. Between the trimmed V and J ends, which lost 1 base and 1 base, there was a span of 11 bases. For the CDR3, the DNA is TGTGCCAGCAGCTTGCTGTCAGGGTCGAACACTGAAGCTTTCTTT. Amino acids: CASSLLSGSNTEAFF.

The chain recombines TRBV28 with TRBJ2-7; maybe TRBD1 (6 bases). V shed 3 bases and J shed 1 base, with 16 bases lying between them. Germline V gene data show CDR1 as MDHEN and CDR2 as SYDVKM. CDR3 size: 16 residues. CDR3 nucleotides: TGTGCCAGCAGTTTGAATGACAGGATGGTTTCCTACGAGCAGTACTTC. Its translation is CASSLNDRMVSYEQYF. The whole variable domain, filled in from reference TRBV28 and TRBJ2-7, reads DVKVTQSSRYLVKRTGEKVFLECVQDMDHENMFWYRQDPGLGLRLIYFSYDVKMKEKGDIPEGYSVSREKKERFSLILESASTNQTSMYLCASSLNDRMVSYEQYFGPGTRLTVT.

This chain connects TRBV28 to TRBJ1-3; TRBD1 agrees at 10 bases. V lost 5 bases, J lost 4 bases, and 5 bases stayed unmatched. The CDR3 totals 15 residues. Germline V gene data show CDR1 as MDHEN and CDR2 as SYDVKM. The CDR3 coding sequence is TGTGCCAGCAGTGACAGGGGGCTCAGAGGAAACACCATATATTTT. Its protein is CASSDRGLRGNTIYF.

This rearrangement joins TRBV7-9 to TRBJ2-1; D not certain. The ends were cut back, 1 base at V and 13 bases at J, with 14 bases in the middle. The CDR3 runs to 13 residues. Looked up from germline, CDR1 is SEHNR and CDR2 is FQNEAQ (reference sequence). CDR3 DNA: TGTGCCAGCAGCTTAGGGTCTGGCAGTTACCAGTTCTTC. Translation gives CASSLGSGSYQFF.

This chain links TRBV9 with TRBJ2-5; D is undetermined. The germline CDR1 and CDR2 sequences are SGDLS and YYNGEE. The CDR3 is 11 amino acids. V was trimmed by 7 bases and J by 4 bases, leaving 8 bases between them. The CDR3 loop is CASGRGETQYF. CDR3 in DNA: TGTGCCAGCGGCAGAGGAGAGACCCAGTACTTC.

This chain links TRBV5-4 with TRBJ2-3; D uncertain. The V gene lost 4 bases and the J gene lost 1 base, with 16 bases spanning the gap. CDR1 is SGHNT and CDR2 is YYREEE in the germline V gene (reference sequence). This CDR3 is 16 amino acids long. The CDR3 DNA is TGTGCCAGCAGCCGCGACCTAGAGAGTCGCACAGATACGCAGTATTTT. Its protein is CASSRDLESRTDTQYF.

The chain is built from TRBV19 and TRBJ1-5; 8 bases match TRBD1. In germline, CDR1 is LNHDA, CDR2 SQIVND (reference sequence). The trim removed 6 bases at V and 4 bases at J, leaving 8 bases unmatched. This CDR3 region has 15 residues. The CDR3 here is CASRTGQGGNQPQHF. CDR3 nucleotide sequence: TGTGCCAGTAGGACTGGACAGGGTGGGAATCAGCCCCAGCATTTT.

This rearrangement joins TRBV6-5 to TRBJ1-1; D is possibly TRBD1 (5 bases). Trimming pared 4 bases from V and 4 bases from J, leaving 16 bases between. The germline V gene has CDR1 MNHEY and CDR2 SVGAGI. CDR3 length: 15 residues. Here the CDR3 reads CASSSEIQVSTEAFF. The CDR3 bases are TGTGCCAGCAGTTCGGAAATACAGGTATCCACTGAAGCTTTCTTT.

The CDR3 spells CASRPGLAAYEQYF. CDR3 in DNA: TGTGCCAGCAGACCAGGACTAGCGGCTTACGAGCAGTACTTC. The chain couples TRBV6-5 to TRBJ2-7; 10 positions match TRBD2. The CDR3 has 14 residues. With V trimmed by 6 bases and J by 4 bases, 6 bases remained unmatched. Germline V gives CDR1 MNHEY, CDR2 SVGAGI.

The genes are TRBV10-3 and TRBJ2-7; tentatively, D is TRBD2 (5 bases). The CDR3 is made up of 13 amino acids. CDR1 and CDR2 from the germline V gene are ENHRY and SYGVKD. V was clipped by 7 bases and J by 0 bases, with 10 bases between them. For the CDR3, the DNA is TGTGCCATCACCGAGCGGAGCTCCTACGAGCAGTACTTC. Protein product: CAITERSSYEQYF.

The rearrangement joins TRBV21-1 to TRBJ1-5. TRBV21-1 is a pseudogene locus. The CDR3 spans 13 residues. The CDR3 DNA reads TGTGCCAGCAGCAAACATGCCGGTCAGCCCCAGCATTTT. It yields the protein CASSKHAGQPQHF.

This clone was seen just once. This chain connects TRBV5-1 to TRBJ2-1; 10 bases map to TRBD2. The CDR3 length is 16 residues. V gave up 2 bases and J gave up 1 base; unmatched junction bases: 3. Germline V CDR1 and CDR2: SGHRS, YFSETQ. CDR3 in amino acids: CASSLGLADSYNEQFF. The DNA for the CDR3 is TGCGCCAGCAGCTTAGGACTAGCGGATTCCTACAATGAGCAGTTCTTC.

The CDR3 here is CAWGGLGVGTFF. The DNA of the CDR3 is TGTGCCTGGGGGGGTCTTGGAGTCGGAACTTTCTTT. This chain joins TRBV30 and TRBJ1-1, with a possible D match to TRBD1 (5 bases). Trimming left V 5 bases short and J 12 bases short, with 19 bases between. The CDR3 spans 12 residues. CDR1 and CDR2 (germline): GTSNPN, SVGIG (reference sequence). The full variable domain, in which reference TRBV30 and TRBJ1-1 provide the parts outside the CDR3, is SQTIHQWPATLVQPVGSPLSLECTVEGTSNPNLYWYRQAAGRGLQLLFYSVGIGQISSEVPQNLSASRPQDRQFILSSKKLLLSDSGFYLCAWGGLGVGTFFGQGTRLTVV.

The V and J genes are TRBV29-1 and TRBJ1-2; a weak D match, TRBD1 (5 bases). Trimming removed 4 bases from V and 7 bases from J, with 7 bases in between. Germline V gene lookup returns CDR1 SQVTM and CDR2 ANQGSEA. This CDR3 has 10 amino acids. CDR3 nucleotides: TGCAGCGTTGGCGACAGTGGCTACACCTTC. Encoded protein: CSVGDSGYTF. Full variable domain (missing parts from reference TRBV29-1 and TRBJ1-2): SAVISQKPSRDICQRGTSLTIQCQVDSQVTMMFWYRQQPGQSLTLIATANQGSEATYESGFVIDKFPISRPNLTFSTLTVSNMSPEDSSIYLCSVGDSGYTFGSGTRLTVV.